This T cell receptor (beta chain) appears in the sequencing data of a study of T cells in Graves' hyperthyroidism and ophthalmopathy. On the study more broadly: Prior to any treatment, at the point of initial diagnosis, peripheral blood was collected.

It was considered stable Graves' hyperthyroidism when ophthalmopathy did not progress within 18 months. Exclusion of patients followed from uncontrolled infection, other autoimmune disease, pregnancy or lactation. Overall study results and limits: Before onset, ophthalmopathy was predicted by the model a median around 6.5 months earlier.

This clonotype was seen at least ten times. Its antigen is not identified. TCR beta CDR3 regions were amplified from RNA transcripts. First-round RT-PCR of the TCR CDR3 relied on the HTBI primer set. In TCRdb, the multiplex PCR reads were re-called with MiXCR into one record per CDR3 protein. The repertoire holds about 290,000 distinct CDR3 sequences, with around 16% as singletons. This clonotype originated in a man aged 30 to 45 with Graves' hyperthyroidism. The specimen sequenced was blood.

Here the CDR3 DNA reads TGTGCCAGCACTAACCTCCACACTGAAGCTTTCTTT. Translating gives CASTNLHTEAFF. The chain links TRBV27 to TRBJ1-1; D is unresolved. Trimming stripped 7 bases from V and 3 bases from J, with 9 bases between. Germline-derived CDR1 and CDR2 are MNHEY and SMNVEV (reference sequence). CDR3 size: 12 residues.